Listed below are T cell receptor beta chains from one sample, sequenced in a study of blood T cell repertoires in COVID-19. TCRdb's copy holds only in-frame clones and misses some; the assay was immunoSEQ multiplex PCR. The sample includes 200,000 to 250,000 clones, roughly 81% of them seen just once. Source material: peripheral blood. These receptors were taken from an elderly woman with COVID-19, enrolled during active disease. Both conserved end residues are part of each CDR3. Rows give clone size only sometimes, using once, few, many, or a class for an expanded clone.

J: TRBJ1-2; size: -; V: TRBV7-2; CDR3: CASSPTQTNYGYTF
J: TRBJ1-4; size: -; V: TRBV30; CDR3: CALTRTGVSEKLFF
J: TRBJ2-2; size: once; V: TRBV5-1; CDR3: CASSLRGGTGELFF
J: TRBJ2-7; size: -; V: TRBV18; CDR3: CASSPGTGSYEQYF
J: TRBJ1-1; size: once; V: TRBV4-3; CDR3: CASRIQLTNTEAFF
J: TRBJ1-2; size: few; V: TRBV5-1; CDR3: CASSLEGRGLGYTF
J: TRBJ1-2; size: -; V: TRBV5-1; CDR3: CASSPRGEGGYTF
J: TRBJ2-7; size: -; V: TRBV9; CDR3: CASSPTGTGPYEQYF
J: TRBJ1-2; size: -; V: TRBV30; CDR3: CAWKPRAYGYTF
J: TRBJ2-5; size: -; V: TRBV4-3; CDR3: CASSRRGQETQYF
J: TRBJ2-3; size: -; V: TRBV11-3; CDR3: CASSFRKGTDTQYF
J: TRBJ2-5; size: -; V: TRBV29-1; CDR3: CSVPKTGGTQYF
J: TRBJ1-2; size: -; V: TRBV18; CDR3: CASSPWELANYGYTF
J: TRBJ1-1; size: -; V: TRBV7-2; CDR3: CASSAESRGRGTEAFF
J: TRBJ1-2; size: -; V: TRBV11-2; CDR3: CASSLGAGPYGYTF
J: TRBJ2-3; size: -; V: TRBV5-5; CDR3: CASSLASRRTDTQYF
J: TRBJ2-7; size: -; V: TRBV4-3; CDR3: CASSQVGQGVREQYF
J: TRBJ2-7; size: -; V: TRBV11-2; CDR3: CASSLRGGYEQYF
J: TRBJ2-7; size: -; V: TRBV4-1; CDR3: CASSPGLEYEQYF
J: TRBJ1-2; size: -; V: TRBV3-1/TRBV3-2; CDR3: CASSQGTGHLGYTF
J: TRBJ2-7; size: -; V: TRBV30; CDR3: CAWSVRQVEYEQYF
J: TRBJ1-1; size: -; V: TRBV11-2; CDR3: CASSLFVSGVGEAFF
J: TRBJ2-1; size: -; V: TRBV27; CDR3: CASSLRGDYNEQFF
J: TRBJ2-2; size: -; V: TRBV7-9; CDR3: CASSSPGGVGELFF
J: TRBJ1-2; size: -; V: TRBV5-1; CDR3: CASSSIRGSSYGYTF
J: TRBJ1-1; size: few; V: TRBV11-2; CDR3: CASRRGQYTEAFF
J: TRBJ1-2; size: -; V: TRBV4-1; CDR3: CASSPGEAGYGYTF
J: TRBJ1-6; size: -; V: TRBV9; CDR3: CASSVGVTGGSGNSPLHF
J: TRBJ2-2; size: once; V: TRBV29-1; CDR3: CSVPINGWTGELFF
J: TRBJ2-5; size: -; V: TRBV12-5; CDR3: CASGLGSGQETQYF
J: TRBJ1-2; size: -; V: TRBV18; CDR3: CASSEGTGGEGYTF
J: TRBJ1-2; size: -; V: TRBV4-3; CDR3: CASSQDRGYGYTF